Below, 14 T cell receptor beta chains from the same sample are listed, as sequenced in a study of shared clonotypes between healthy human individuals. TCRdb's copy holds only in-frame clones and misses some; the assay was immunoSEQ multiplex PCR. The data show around 700,000 clones, about two thirds seen once. Input material: memory CD4+ T cells sorted from blood. Sample subset: CD45RA-negative fraction. These receptors were obtained from a woman in her twenties or thirties in good health.

In its sample, this clone was seen once. V gene TRBV9 combines with J gene TRBJ2-7; no clear D gene. Trimming pared 0 bases from V and 5 bases from J, leaving 12 bases between. In germline, CDR1 is SGDLS, CDR2 YYNGEE. This CDR3 is 14 amino acids long. The CDR3 region has the DNA TGTGCCAGCAGCGTAGATTTAATAGTTAACGAGCAGTACTTC. Amino acid sequence: CASSVDLIVNEQYF.

This chain links TRBV28 with TRBJ1-2; D unresolved. CDR3 length equals 15 residues. Trimming took 5 bases from V and 5 from J, leaving 18 bases between them. Germline V gene data show CDR1 as MDHEN and CDR2 as SYDVKM. CDR3 loop: CASSAQQHSLYGYTF. CDR3 nucleotides: TGTGCCAGCAGTGCCCAGCAGCACAGCCTTTATGGCTACACCTTC.

This clone was picked up a small number of times. CDR3: CASSSDVLTGQPQHF. The CDR3 nucleotides are TGTGCCAGCAGCTCCGATGTTTTGACCGGGCAGCCCCAGCATTTT. The V gene is TRBV7-2, the J gene TRBJ1-5; no clear D gene. The germline V gene has CDR1 SGHTA and CDR2 FQGNSA. Trimming removed 4 bases from V and 7 bases from J, with 17 bases in between. This CDR3 is 15 amino acids long.

The V call is TRBV18, the J call TRBJ2-5, with a tentative D call TRBD1 (6 bases). V lost 1 base, J lost 2 bases, and 14 bases lay in between. Germline CDR1 and CDR2: KGHSH and LQKENI. The CDR3 sequence is 16 residues long. The CDR3 loop is CASSPRVGASQETQYF. The DNA of the CDR3 is TGTGCCAGCTCACCACGGGTGGGGGCATCTCAAGAGACCCAGTACTTC.

This chain connects TRBV19 to TRBJ2-3; 13 bases agree with TRBD2. This CDR3 is built from 19 residues. Germline assignment: CDR1 LNHDA and CDR2 SQIVND (reference sequence). J lost 5 bases, V lost 0 bases, and 11 bases had no gene match. CDR3 nucleotides: TGTGCCAGTAGTATAGATCTATCGGGACTAGCGGGGAAACAAGATACGCAGTATTTT. It codes for CASSIDLSGLAGKQDTQYF.

V is TRBV29-1 and J is TRBJ1-2; weak D call: TRBD1 (6 bases). Trimming removed 6 bases at V and 2 bases at J, with 13 bases between. Germline CDR1 reads SQVTM; CDR2 reads ANQGSEA. The CDR3 is 13 amino acids. CDR3 nucleotide sequence: TGCAGCGTACCGGGACACGGAAACTATGGCTACACCTTC. Protein product: CSVPGHGNYGYTF.

Concerning this clone: Other DNA sequences in this specimen translate into the identical CDR3. J is TRBJ2-7 and V is TRBV5-1; possibly TRBD1 for D (5 bases). V was trimmed by 0 bases and J by 6 bases, leaving 7 bases between them. This CDR3 has 12 amino acids. Germline CDR1 and CDR2: SGHRS and YFSETQ. DNA for the CDR3: TGCGCCAGCAGCTTGGTAGGGGCCGAGCAGTACTTC. This sequence encodes CASSLVGAEQYF.

This chain joins TRBV5-1 and TRBJ2-7; the match to TRBD1 covers 11 bases. The germline V gene has CDR1 SGHRS and CDR2 YFSETQ. After removal of 7 bases from V and 7 bases from J, the junction contained 13 bases not matched to a gene. CDR3 size: 15 residues. CDR3 in amino acids: CASWESGQGAREQYF. The CDR3 DNA is TGCGCCAGCTGGGAATCTGGACAGGGGGCGAGGGAGCAGTACTTC. The full variable domain, in which reference TRBV5-1 and TRBJ2-7 provide the parts outside the CDR3, is KAGVTQTPRYLIKTRGQQVTLSCSPISGHRSVSWYQQTPGQGLQFLFEYFSETQRNKGNFPGRFSGRQFSNSRSEMNVSTLELGDSALYLCASWESGQGAREQYFGPGTRLTVT.

The rearrangement links TRBV29-1 to TRBJ2-2; a possible D gene is TRBD1 (5 bases). This CDR3 is built from 14 residues. Deletions cut 4 bases from V and 4 bases from J, with 13 bases between. The germline V gene has CDR1 SQVTM and CDR2 ANQGSEA. CDR3 sequence reads: CSVGRQGFTGELFF. The CDR3 DNA follows: TGCAGCGTTGGGCGGCAGGGCTTCACCGGGGAGCTGTTTTTT.

V gene TRBV30 combines with J gene TRBJ1-3; D call uncertain. The V and J ends lost 0 bases and 5 bases respectively, with 14 bases between them. The CDR3 runs 15 residues. CDR1 is GTSNPN and CDR2 is SVGIG in the germline V gene (reference sequence). CDR3 region: CAWSVLGKVRNTIYF. DNA of the CDR3: TGTGCCTGGAGTGTATTGGGCAAAGTAAGAAACACCATATATTTT. The variable domain in full, completed from reference TRBV30 and TRBJ1-3, reads SQTIHQWPATLVQPVGSPLSLECTVEGTSNPNLYWYRQAAGRGLQLLFYSVGIGQISSEVPQNLSASRPQDRQFILSSKKLLLSDSGFYLCAWSVLGKVRNTIYFGEGSWLTVV.

This clone was seen a handful of times. J is TRBJ2-1 and V is TRBV27; 11 bases match TRBD2. The CDR3 contains 16 residues. Per the germline V gene, CDR1 is MNHEY and CDR2 is SMNVEV (reference sequence). V was clipped by 5 bases and J by 3 bases; unmatched bases: 6. CDR3 nucleotide sequence: TGTGCCAGCAGTCCGAAGACTAGCGGGAACTACAATGAGCAGTTCTTC. Translation: CASSPKTSGNYNEQFF.

V gene TRBV27 combines with J gene TRBJ2-5; D uncertain. Germline V gene data show CDR1 as MNHEY and CDR2 as SMNVEV (reference sequence). The CDR3 contains 16 residues. V lost 2 bases and J 5 bases, leaving 18 bases between the germline ends. CDR3: CASSLGLDGRVETQYF. CDR3 nucleotide sequence: TGTGCCAGCAGTTTAGGGTTGGACGGCCGAGTCGAGACCCAGTACTTC.

V usage is TRBV6-5 and J usage is TRBJ1-2; D remains unclear. Trimming shortened V by 7 bases and J by 7 bases, and 16 bases separated the two germline ends. The CDR3 consists of 13 residues. Germline CDR1 MNHEY, CDR2 SVGAGI. CDR3: CASTLGRVGGYTF. The DNA of the CDR3 is TGTGCCAGCACCCTGGGGAGGGTCGGTGGCTACACCTTC.

This clone was picked up a small number of times. The chain couples TRBV5-1 to TRBJ1-1; 7 nucleotides line up with TRBD1. V dropped 4 bases and J dropped 8; count of bases not matched to a gene: 23. Per germline, CDR1 SGHRS and CDR2 YFSETQ. This CDR3 is 18 amino acids long. CDR3 residues: CASSPLSGVRQGGREAFF. The CDR3 nucleotides read TGCGCCAGCAGCCCCCTTTCAGGCGTTCGACAGGGTGGGAGGGAAGCTTTCTTT. Supplemented by reference TRBV5-1 and TRBJ1-1, the full variable domain reads KAGVTQTPRYLIKTRGQQVTLSCSPISGHRSVSWYQQTPGQGLQFLFEYFSETQRNKGNFPGRFSGRQFSNSRSEMNVSTLELGDSALYLCASSPLSGVRQGGREAFFGQGTRLTVV.